This is a list of T cell receptor beta chains from one sample in a study of regulatory T cells in long-lasting Graves disease. One entry per CDR3 protein results from TCRdb running MiXCR on the multiplex PCR reads. The sample lists around 330,000 distinct CDR3 sequences; 18% were seen once. Source: peripheral blood mononuclear cells (PBMCs), taken at new diagnosis, from a patient treated with antithyroid drugs. The receptors shown here come from a female donor with Graves disease. CDR3s include the opening cysteine and the closing phenylalanine or tryptophan. Each record gives: clone size, V gene, D gene, J gene, CDR3 protein, CDR3 DNA. A D gene is named only where the DNA matches it firmly. For some rows the clone size is stated as once, few or many, or as a class when expanded; others skip it.

clone size: .
V gene: TRBV5-1
D gene: TRBD2
J gene: TRBJ2-3
CDR3 protein: CASSPTSGGDTQYF
CDR3 DNA: TGCGCCAGCAGCCCGACTAGCGGAGGAGATACGCAGTATTTT

clone size: .
V gene: TRBV20-1
D gene: .
J gene: TRBJ1-1
CDR3 protein: CSADRTGVRTEAFF
CDR3 DNA: TGCAGTGCTGACAGGACCGGAGTGAGGACTGAAGCTTTCTTT

clone size: .
V gene: TRBV7-8
D gene: .
J gene: TRBJ2-2
CDR3 protein: CASSLQVTNTGELFF
CDR3 DNA: TGTGCCAGCAGCTTACAAGTCACGAACACCGGGGAGCTGTTTTTT

clone size: many
V gene: TRBV6-2/TRBV6-3
D gene: .
J gene: TRBJ2-2
CDR3 protein: CASSYSPTGSGELFF
CDR3 DNA: TGTGCCAGCAGTTACTCTCCCACAGGGTCCGGGGAGCTGTTTTTT

clone size: .
V gene: TRBV2
D gene: .
J gene: TRBJ2-3
CDR3 protein: CASSADGLGTDTQYF
CDR3 DNA: TGTGCCAGCAGTGCCGACGGACTGGGGACAGATACGCAGTATTTT

clone size: many
V gene: TRBV7-2
D gene: TRBD2
J gene: TRBJ2-2
CDR3 protein: CAIPRREAVVPGELFF
CDR3 DNA: TGTGCCATCCCGAGGCGGGAGGCGGTCGTTCCCGGGGAGCTGTTTTTT

clone size: many
V gene: TRBV2
D gene: .
J gene: TRBJ2-3
CDR3 protein: CASSEIGGRSTDTQYF
CDR3 DNA: TGTGCCAGCAGTGAAATTGGTGGCAGGAGCACAGATACGCAGTATTTT

clone size: many
V gene: TRBV28
D gene: TRBD1
J gene: TRBJ1-2
CDR3 protein: CASSQGEYGYTF
CDR3 DNA: TGTGCCAGCAGTCAGGGGGAGTATGGCTACACCTTC

clone size: .
V gene: TRBV28
D gene: .
J gene: TRBJ2-1
CDR3 protein: CASSLLGGASYYNEQFF
CDR3 DNA: TGTGCCAGCAGTTTATTGGGCGGGGCCTCCTACTACAATGAGCAGTTCTTC

clone size: many
V gene: TRBV6-1
D gene: .
J gene: TRBJ1-1
CDR3 protein: CASSIGQVGTEAFF
CDR3 DNA: TGTGCCAGCAGTATTGGGCAGGTGGGGACTGAAGCTTTCTTT

clone size: few
V gene: TRBV5-1
D gene: .
J gene: TRBJ2-7
CDR3 protein: CASSFGVNPGYEQYF
CDR3 DNA: TGCGCCAGCAGCTTTGGCGTCAACCCGGGCTACGAGCAGTACTTC

clone size: .
V gene: TRBV15
D gene: .
J gene: TRBJ2-7
CDR3 protein: CATSRGGASYEQYF
CDR3 DNA: TGTGCCACCAGCAGAGGTGGCGCCTCCTACGAGCAGTACTTC

clone size: many
V gene: TRBV19
D gene: TRBD2
J gene: TRBJ2-1
CDR3 protein: CASSRAGGPINEQFF
CDR3 DNA: TGTGCCAGTAGTCGAGCGGGAGGGCCAATCAATGAGCAGTTCTTC

clone size: many
V gene: TRBV6-2/TRBV6-3
D gene: .
J gene: TRBJ1-2
CDR3 protein: CASSDRPADYGYTF
CDR3 DNA: TGTGCCAGCAGTGACCGACCGGCGGACTATGGCTACACCTTC

clone size: .
V gene: TRBV14
D gene: .
J gene: TRBJ2-3
CDR3 protein: CASSQLITDTQYF
CDR3 DNA: TGTGCCAGCAGCCAATTAATCACAGATACGCAGTATTTT

clone size: many
V gene: TRBV12-3/TRBV12-4
D gene: .
J gene: TRBJ2-7
CDR3 protein: CASNQNSYEQYF
CDR3 DNA: TGTGCCAGCAATCAAAACTCCTACGAGCAGTACTTC

clone size: many
V gene: TRBV12-3/TRBV12-4
D gene: .
J gene: TRBJ2-7
CDR3 protein: CASSLAAGTRDEQYF
CDR3 DNA: TGTGCCAGCAGTTTAGCGGCAGGGACGAGAGACGAGCAGTACTTC

clone size: many
V gene: TRBV7-9
D gene: .
J gene: TRBJ1-2
CDR3 protein: CASSLDVSPYYGYTF
CDR3 DNA: TGTGCCAGCAGCTTAGATGTTTCGCCTTACTATGGCTACACCTTC

clone size: many
V gene: TRBV19
D gene: TRBD1
J gene: TRBJ2-7
CDR3 protein: CASSIEPGGIYEQYF
CDR3 DNA: TGTGCCAGTAGTATAGAGCCAGGGGGCATCTACGAGCAGTACTTC

clone size: .
V gene: TRBV19
D gene: .
J gene: TRBJ2-3
CDR3 protein: CASSMGDMQYF
CDR3 DNA: TGTGCCAGTAGTATGGGGGATATGCAGTATTTT

clone size: few
V gene: TRBV7-2
D gene: TRBD2
J gene: TRBJ2-3
CDR3 protein: CASSLVGARTSGGTDTQYF
CDR3 DNA: TGTGCCAGCAGCTTAGTGGGGGCGCGGACTAGCGGGGGCACAGATACGCAGTATTTT

clone size: .
V gene: TRBV27
D gene: TRBD2
J gene: TRBJ2-1
CDR3 protein: CASRPGTSSYNEQFF
CDR3 DNA: TGTGCCAGCAGGCCCGGGACTAGCTCCTACAATGAGCAGTTCTTC

clone size: many
V gene: TRBV15
D gene: TRBD2
J gene: TRBJ2-1
CDR3 protein: CATSRATGGLNEQFF
CDR3 DNA: TGTGCCACCAGCAGAGCGACGGGAGGGCTCAATGAGCAGTTCTTC

clone size: .
V gene: TRBV5-1
D gene: .
J gene: TRBJ1-1
CDR3 protein: CASSLDGPGAQGTEAFF
CDR3 DNA: TGCGCCAGCAGCTTGGACGGTCCAGGGGCCCAGGGCACTGAAGCTTTCTTT

clone size: .
V gene: TRBV7-2
D gene: TRBD2
J gene: TRBJ2-5
CDR3 protein: CASSHLAGGETQYF
CDR3 DNA: TGTGCCAGCAGCCACCTCGCGGGGGGAGAGACCCAGTACTTC

clone size: many
V gene: TRBV20-1
D gene: .
J gene: TRBJ2-3
CDR3 protein: CSATLRRGSTDTQYF
CDR3 DNA: TGCAGTGCTACCCTCCGCCGCGGAAGCACAGATACGCAGTATTTT

clone size: many
V gene: TRBV6-9
D gene: .
J gene: TRBJ2-3
CDR3 protein: CASSYRPSTDTQYF
CDR3 DNA: TGTGCCAGCAGTTACCGCCCCTCCACAGATACGCAGTATTTT

clone size: many
V gene: TRBV12-3/TRBV12-4
D gene: .
J gene: TRBJ2-1
CDR3 protein: CASSLAIEQFF
CDR3 DNA: TGTGCCAGCAGTTTAGCTATTGAGCAGTTCTTC

clone size: few
V gene: TRBV19
D gene: .
J gene: TRBJ2-2
CDR3 protein: CASLGPPTGELFF
CDR3 DNA: TGTGCCAGCCTCGGACCTCCCACCGGGGAGCTGTTTTTT

clone size: many
V gene: TRBV11-3
D gene: .
J gene: TRBJ2-1
CDR3 protein: CASSLDAPPNEQFF
CDR3 DNA: TGTGCCAGCAGCTTAGATGCCCCCCCAAATGAGCAGTTCTTC

clone size: .
V gene: TRBV13
D gene: .
J gene: TRBJ2-7
CDR3 protein: CASSLQKISYEQYF
CDR3 DNA: TGTGCCAGCAGCCTACAGAAGATCTCCTACGAGCAGTACTTC

clone size: few
V gene: TRBV30
D gene: .
J gene: TRBJ2-1
CDR3 protein: CAWEEYNEQFF
CDR3 DNA: TGTGCCTGGGAAGAGTACAATGAGCAGTTCTTC

clone size: .
V gene: TRBV3-1
D gene: .
J gene: TRBJ2-1
CDR3 protein: CASSQEGKQFF
CDR3 DNA: TGTGCCAGCAGCCAAGAGGGGAAGCAGTTCTTC

clone size: many
V gene: TRBV6-2/TRBV6-3
D gene: .
J gene: TRBJ1-4
CDR3 protein: CASREDRFNEKLFF
CDR3 DNA: TGTGCCAGCAGAGAGGACAGATTTAATGAAAAACTGTTTTTT

clone size: .
V gene: TRBV6-1
D gene: TRBD2
J gene: TRBJ2-1
CDR3 protein: CASTPGGGLWDEQFF
CDR3 DNA: TGTGCCAGCACCCCCGGGGGGGGGCTTTGGGATGAGCAGTTCTTC

clone size: .
V gene: TRBV12-3/TRBV12-4
D gene: .
J gene: TRBJ2-5
CDR3 protein: CASMGQGGIETQYF
CDR3 DNA: TGTGCCAGCATGGGGCAGGGTGGTATAGAGACCCAGTACTTC

clone size: many
V gene: TRBV6-5
D gene: TRBD1
J gene: TRBJ1-1
CDR3 protein: CASSYSSGQEAFF
CDR3 DNA: TGTGCCAGCAGTTACTCTTCGGGACAGGAAGCTTTCTTT

clone size: .
V gene: TRBV11-1
D gene: TRBD1
J gene: TRBJ1-3
CDR3 protein: CASSWTGGVGNTIYF
CDR3 DNA: TGTGCCAGCAGCTGGACAGGGGGCGTCGGGAACACCATATATTTT

clone size: few
V gene: TRBV6-4
D gene: .
J gene: TRBJ1-5
CDR3 protein: CASSDSDRIGDSNQPQHF
CDR3 DNA: TGTGCCAGCAGTGACTCCGACAGAATTGGGGATAGCAATCAGCCCCAGCATTTT

clone size: few
V gene: TRBV9
D gene: .
J gene: TRBJ2-6
CDR3 protein: CASSVGVGGGAGANVLTF
CDR3 DNA: TGTGCCAGCAGCGTGGGTGTTGGAGGGGGGGCTGGGGCCAACGTCCTGACTTTC

clone size: few
V gene: TRBV7-2
D gene: .
J gene: TRBJ1-3
CDR3 protein: CASSLGESIYF
CDR3 DNA: TGTGCCAGCAGCTTGGGAGAGTCCATATATTTT

clone size: .
V gene: TRBV28
D gene: .
J gene: TRBJ2-7
CDR3 protein: CTSSLPAAEQYF
CDR3 DNA: TGTACCAGCAGTTTACCCGCGGCCGAGCAGTACTTC